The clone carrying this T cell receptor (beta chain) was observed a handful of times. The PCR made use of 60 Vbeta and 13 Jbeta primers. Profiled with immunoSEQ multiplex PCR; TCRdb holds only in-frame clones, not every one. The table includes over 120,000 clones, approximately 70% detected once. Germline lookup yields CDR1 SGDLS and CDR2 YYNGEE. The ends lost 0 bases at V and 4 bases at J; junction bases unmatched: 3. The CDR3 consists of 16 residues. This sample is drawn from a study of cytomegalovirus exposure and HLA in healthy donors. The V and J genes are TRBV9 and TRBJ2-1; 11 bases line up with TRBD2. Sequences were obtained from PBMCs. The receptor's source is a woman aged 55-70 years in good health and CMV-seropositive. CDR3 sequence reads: CASSVGLAGGYNEQFF. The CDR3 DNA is TGTGCCAGCAGCGTAGGTTTAGCGGGAGGGTACAATGAGCAGTTCTTC.